This TCR beta chain was identified in a study of blood T cell repertoires in COVID-19. TCRdb keeps only in-frame clones here, not all; method: immunoSEQ multiplex PCR. The sample has about 310,000 clones; over 80% are singletons. This clone showed up just a few times. V was trimmed by 5 bases and J by 5 bases, leaving 15 bases between them. Germline CDR1 is MDHEN and CDR2 is SYDVKM. The CDR3 has 14 residues. J is TRBJ1-2 and V is TRBV28, with a weak D call TRBD1 (6 bases). The sample comprised PBMCs or T cells enriched from blood (not recorded which). This receptor was identified in a woman between 18 and 29 years old who had recovered from COVID-19. CDR3 residues: CASSDTGQSYGYTF. The CDR3, as DNA: TGTGCCAGCAGTGACACCGGACAGTCATATGGCTACACCTTC.